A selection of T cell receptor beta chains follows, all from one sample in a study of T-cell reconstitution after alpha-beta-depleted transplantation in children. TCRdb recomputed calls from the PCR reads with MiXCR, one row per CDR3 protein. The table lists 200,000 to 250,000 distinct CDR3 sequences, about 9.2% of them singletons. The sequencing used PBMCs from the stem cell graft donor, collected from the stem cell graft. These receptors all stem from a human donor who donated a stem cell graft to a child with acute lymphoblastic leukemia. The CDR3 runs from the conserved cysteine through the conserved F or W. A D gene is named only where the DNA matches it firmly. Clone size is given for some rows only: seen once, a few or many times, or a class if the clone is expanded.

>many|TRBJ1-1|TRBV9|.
TGTGCCAGCAGCGCAGAAACAGGGACCTACACTGAAGCTTTCTTT
CASSAETGTYTEAFF
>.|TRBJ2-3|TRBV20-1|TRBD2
TGCAGTGCTAGATGGACTAGCGGGGGGCCGTCAGATACGCAGTATTTT
CSARWTSGGPSDTQYF
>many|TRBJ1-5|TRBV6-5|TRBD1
TGTGCCAGCAGCCTCCGGGACAGGGCGTATAGCAATCAGCCCCAGCATTTT
CASSLRDRAYSNQPQHF
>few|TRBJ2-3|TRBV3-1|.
TGTGCCAGCAGCCAATTTCCAGATACGCAGTATTTT
CASSQFPDTQYF
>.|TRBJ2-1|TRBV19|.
TGTGCCAGTTCCGTAGGAGTTACGGGATTCGATGAGCAGTTCTTC
CASSVGVTGFDEQFF
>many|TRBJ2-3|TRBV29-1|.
TGCAGCGTTGGGGAGGACAGGCCCACAGATACGCAGTATTTT
CSVGEDRPTDTQYF
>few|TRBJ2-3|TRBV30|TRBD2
TGTGCCTGGACCACTAGCGGGGCCAAGGATACGCAGTATTTT
CAWTTSGAKDTQYF
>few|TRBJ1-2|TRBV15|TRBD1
TGTGCCACCAGCAGGGGACAGGGAGCTAACTATGGCTACACCTTC
CATSRGQGANYGYTF
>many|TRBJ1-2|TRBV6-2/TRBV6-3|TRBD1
TGTGCCAGCAGTGACAGGGGTGGCTACACCTTC
CASSDRGGYTF
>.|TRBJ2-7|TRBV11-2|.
TGTGCCAGCAGCTCAACACCTAGGCGGATCCTAGGGGCCTACGAGCAGTACTTC
CASSSTPRRILGAYEQYF
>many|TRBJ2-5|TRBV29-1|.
TGCAGCGTTGAAGTTCTGCAAGAGACCCAGTACTTC
CSVEVLQETQYF
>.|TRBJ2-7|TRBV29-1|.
TGCAGCGTTGGGGGAAACGAGCAGTACTTC
CSVGGNEQYF
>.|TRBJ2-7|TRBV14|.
TGTGCCAGCAGCTCTCACAGGGAGTACGAGCAGTACTTC
CASSSHREYEQYF
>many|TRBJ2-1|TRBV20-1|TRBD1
TGCAGTGCTAGTCCGCCGACAGGGACACCCTACAATGAGCAGTTCTTC
CSASPPTGTPYNEQFF